One sample yielded the 2 T cell receptor beta chains listed below, sequenced in a study of cytomegalovirus exposure and HLA in healthy donors. The PCR used 60 Vbeta and 13 Jbeta primers. The protocol was immunoSEQ multiplex PCR, while the TCRdb copy is restricted to in-frame clones and leaves out a portion. Counted here are 100,000 to 150,000 clones, 75% to 90% occurring once; the ten biggest clones make up 1.5% to 1.9%. The sequencing sample was made of PBMCs. The source of these receptors is a man in his forties in good health and CMV-seronegative.

This clone occurred once. The chain has TRBV2 and TRBJ2-3, with D perhaps TRBD1 (5 bases). Trimming left V 3 bases short and J 4 bases short, with 11 bases between. Germline lookup yields CDR1 SNHLY and CDR2 FYNNEI. The CDR3 is 14 residues long. The CDR3 loop reads CASSDAGLADTQYF. CDR3 coding DNA: TGTGCCAGCAGTGATGCAGGGCTGGCAGATACGCAGTATTTT.

This chain links TRBV4-1 with TRBJ2-1; 10 positions match TRBD1. The CDR3 runs 16 residues. CDR1 and CDR2 from the germline V gene are MGHRA and YSYEKL. V shed 4 bases and J 4 bases; nucleotides not matched to a gene: 7. DNA of the CDR3: TGCGCCAGCAGCCTCGTGAGGGGACAGGGGTACAATGAGCAGTTCTTC. Protein sequence: CASSLVRGQGYNEQFF.